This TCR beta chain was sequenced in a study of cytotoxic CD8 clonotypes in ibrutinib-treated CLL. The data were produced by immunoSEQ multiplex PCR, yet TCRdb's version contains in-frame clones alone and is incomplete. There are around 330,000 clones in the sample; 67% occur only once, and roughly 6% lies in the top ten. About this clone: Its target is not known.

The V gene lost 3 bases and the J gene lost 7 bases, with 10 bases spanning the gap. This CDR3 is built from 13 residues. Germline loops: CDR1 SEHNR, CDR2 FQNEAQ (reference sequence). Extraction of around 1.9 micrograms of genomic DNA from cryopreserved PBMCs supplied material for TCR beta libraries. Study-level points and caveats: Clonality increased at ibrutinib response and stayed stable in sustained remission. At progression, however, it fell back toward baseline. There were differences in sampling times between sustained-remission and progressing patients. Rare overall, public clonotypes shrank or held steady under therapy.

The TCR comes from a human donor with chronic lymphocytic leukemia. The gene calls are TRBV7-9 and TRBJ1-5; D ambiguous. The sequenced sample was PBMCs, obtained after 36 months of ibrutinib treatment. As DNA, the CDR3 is TGTGCCAGCAGCTTGGGCCCCTTACAGCCCCAGCATTTT. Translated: CASSLGPLQPQHF.